A single sample is the source of the 5 T cell receptor beta chains below, sequenced in a study of CXCR3-negative and CXCR3-positive naive CD8 T cells. Whole-study results and caveats: For CXCR3-positive naive cells, TRB CDR3s were more hydrophobic than those of CXCR3-negative naive cells.

Libraries were UMI-labeled 5' RACE TRB cDNA. TCRdb reprocessed the 5' RACE reads and stores each CDR3 protein as one record, lacking DNA. Its table lists over 100,000 distinct CDR3 sequences. Their target antigens are unknown. Input material: naive CXCR3+ CD8+ T cells from blood. This sample's subset: CD45RO-CCR7+CD27+CD95- naive CD8+ T cells expressing CXCR3 (TNR3+). These receptors were collected from a human donor in good health. Some clones in this sample may be carry-over from other donors' samples.

The V and J genes are TRBV5-8 and TRBJ2-3. The germline V gene has CDR1 SGHTS and CDR2 YDEGEE. The CDR3 is 15 amino acids. CDR3 region: CASSPKDRYTDTQYF.

The J gene is TRBJ2-3, the V gene TRBV5-5; TCRdb's D gene call, TRBD2, goes unchecked for lack of DNA. The CDR3 is 15 residues long. The germline gives CDR1 SGHKS, CDR2 YYEKEE (reference sequence). The CDR3 here is CASSLGLAGEDTQYF. Complete variable domain (other parts from reference TRBV5-5 and TRBJ2-3): DAGVTQSPTHLIKTRGQQVTLRCSPISGHKSVSWYQQVLGQGPQFIFQYYEKEERGRGNFPDRFSARQFPNYSSELNVNALLLGDSALYLCASSLGLAGEDTQYFGPGTRLTVL.

The CDR3 region is CASSPRGDSYEQYF. The chain links TRBV18 to TRBJ2-7; the TRBD2 assignment by TCRdb is unverifiable without DNA. This CDR3 comprises 14 residues. Germline CDR1 and CDR2: KGHSH and LQKENI. Complete variable domain (other parts from reference TRBV18 and TRBJ2-7): NAGVMQNPRHLVRRRGQEARLRCSPMKGHSHVYWYRQLPEEGLKFMVYLQKENIIDESGMPKERFSAEFPKEGPSILRIQQVVRGDSAAYFCASSPRGDSYEQYFGPGTRLTVT.

The chain recombines TRBV5-1 with TRBJ2-7; TCRdb's D call, TRBD2, is unchecked because there is no DNA. Germline V CDR1 and CDR2: SGHRS, YFSETQ. CDR3 length: 14 amino acids. CDR3: CASSWTSGTYEQYF.

The gene calls are TRBV10-3 and TRBJ2-7; TCRdb's D call, TRBD1, is unchecked because there is no DNA. This CDR3 spans 13 amino acids. Germline values: CDR1 ENHRY, CDR2 SYGVKD. CDR3 sequence: CAISEIGENEQYF.